This T cell receptor beta chain was profiled in a study of control samples from healthy donors and cancer patients. This CDR3 region has 14 residues. CDR1 is LNHNV and CDR2 is YYDKDF in the germline V gene (reference sequence). After removal of 4 bases from V and 5 bases from J, the junction contained 7 bases not matched to a gene. Generated by immunoSEQ multiplex PCR, the TCRdb table keeps only in-frame clones and is missing some. The table shows about 130,000 clones, with roughly 90% occurring only once. Sequencing input: blood. This receptor was identified in a man aged 18-30 years in good health. The rearrangement joins TRBV15 to TRBJ2-7; 8 bases agree with TRBD1. The chain's CDR3 is CATSKTGQGDEQYF. CDR3 DNA: TGTGCCACCAGCAAGACCGGACAGGGCGACGAGCAGTACTTC.